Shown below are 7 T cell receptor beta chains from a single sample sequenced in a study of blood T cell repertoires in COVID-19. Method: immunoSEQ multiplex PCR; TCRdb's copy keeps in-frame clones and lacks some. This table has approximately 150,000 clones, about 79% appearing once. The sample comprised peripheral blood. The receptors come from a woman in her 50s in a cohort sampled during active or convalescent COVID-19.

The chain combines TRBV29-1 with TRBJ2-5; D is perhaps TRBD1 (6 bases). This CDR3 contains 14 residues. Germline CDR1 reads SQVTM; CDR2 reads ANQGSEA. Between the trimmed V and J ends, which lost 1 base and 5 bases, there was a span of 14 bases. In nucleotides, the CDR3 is TGCAGCGTTGAAGGGACAGCCCTAGGGGAGACCCAGTACTTC. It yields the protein CSVEGTALGETQYF. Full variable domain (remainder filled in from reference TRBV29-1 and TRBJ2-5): SAVISQKPSRDICQRGTSLTIQCQVDSQVTMMFWYRQQPGQSLTLIATANQGSEATYESGFVIDKFPISRPNLTFSTLTVSNMSPEDSSIYLCSVEGTALGETQYFGPGTRLLVL.

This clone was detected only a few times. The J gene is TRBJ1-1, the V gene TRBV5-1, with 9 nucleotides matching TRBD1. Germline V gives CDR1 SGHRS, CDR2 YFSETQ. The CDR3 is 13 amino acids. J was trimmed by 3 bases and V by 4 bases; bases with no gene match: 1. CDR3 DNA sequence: TGCGCCAGCAGCGGGACAGGGTACACTGAAGCTTTCTTT. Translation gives CASSGTGYTEAFF.

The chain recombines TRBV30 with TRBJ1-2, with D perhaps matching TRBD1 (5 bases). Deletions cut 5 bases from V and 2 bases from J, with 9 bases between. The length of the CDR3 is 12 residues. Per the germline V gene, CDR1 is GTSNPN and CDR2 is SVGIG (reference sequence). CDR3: CAWGASNYGYTF. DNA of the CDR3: TGTGCCTGGGGGGCCTCAAACTATGGCTACACCTTC.

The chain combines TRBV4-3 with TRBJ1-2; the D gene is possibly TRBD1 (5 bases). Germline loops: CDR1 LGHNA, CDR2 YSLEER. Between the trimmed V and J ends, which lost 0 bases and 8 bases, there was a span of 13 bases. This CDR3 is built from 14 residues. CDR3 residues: CASSQDGGASGYTF. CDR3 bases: TGCGCCAGCAGCCAAGACGGAGGGGCCTCCGGCTACACCTTC.

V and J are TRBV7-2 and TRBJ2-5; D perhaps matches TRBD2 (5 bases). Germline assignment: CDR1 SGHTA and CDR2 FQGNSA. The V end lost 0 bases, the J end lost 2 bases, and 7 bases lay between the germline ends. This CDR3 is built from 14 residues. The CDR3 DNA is TGTGCCAGCAGCTTAGCGGGAGCTCAAGAGACCCAGTACTTC. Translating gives CASSLAGAQETQYF.

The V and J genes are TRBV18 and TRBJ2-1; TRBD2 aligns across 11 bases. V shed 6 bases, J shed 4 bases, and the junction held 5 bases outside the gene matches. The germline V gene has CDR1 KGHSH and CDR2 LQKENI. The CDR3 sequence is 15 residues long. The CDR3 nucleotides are TGTGCCAGCTCCGCCACTAGCGGGGGTTACAATGAGCAGTTCTTC. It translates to CASSATSGGYNEQFF.

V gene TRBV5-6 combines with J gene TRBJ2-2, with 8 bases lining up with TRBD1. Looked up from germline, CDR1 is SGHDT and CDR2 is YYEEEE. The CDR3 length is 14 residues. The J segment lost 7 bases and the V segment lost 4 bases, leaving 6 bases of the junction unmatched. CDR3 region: CASSLQGASGELFF. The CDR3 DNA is TGTGCCAGCAGCCTGCAGGGGGCAAGCGGGGAGCTGTTTTTT. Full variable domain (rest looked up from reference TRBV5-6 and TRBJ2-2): DAGVTQSPTHLIKTRGQQVTLRCSPKSGHDTVSWYQQALGQGPQFIFQYYEEEERQRGNFPDRFSGHQFPNYSSELNVNALLLGDSALYLCASSLQGASGELFFGEGSRLTVL.